The 23 T cell receptor beta chains listed next were all sequenced from one sample in a study of shared clonotypes between healthy human individuals. Profiling relied on immunoSEQ multiplex PCR, and the TCRdb table lists in-frame clones only, not all of them. In the table there are a few hundred thousand clones, about 65% of which are singletons. Material: memory CD4+ T cells sorted from blood. Subset of the sample: CD45RA-negative fraction. The receptors derive from a young man in good health.

This clone was seen a handful of times. The chain carries TRBV7-6 and TRBJ1-5, with a possible D match to TRBD1 (5 bases). Germline lookup yields CDR1 SGHVS and CDR2 FNYEAQ. The CDR3 loop spans 15 amino acids. Trimming removed 2 bases at V and 7 bases at J, with 15 bases between. CDR3 loop: CASSLLSHRDQPQHF. The CDR3 nucleotides read TGTGCCAGCAGCTTACTCTCGCATCGGGACCAGCCCCAGCATTTT.

V is TRBV14 and J is TRBJ1-1, with TRBD1 matching 10 bases. CDR1 is SGHDN and CDR2 is FVKESK in the germline V gene. The CDR3 sequence is 15 residues long. V was pared by 1 base and J by 4 bases, with 3 bases of the junction left unmatched. CDR3 loop: CASSQADRGVTEAFF. In nucleotides, the CDR3 is TGTGCCAGCAGCCAAGCGGACAGGGGGGTCACTGAAGCTTTCTTT.

For the CDR3, the DNA is TGTGCCAGCAGCTTAGCGCTTGCATTAGATACGCAGTATTTT. As protein: CASSLALALDTQYF. The V call is TRBV7-2, the J call TRBJ2-3; D unresolved. The CDR3 covers 14 residues. Germline CDR1 and CDR2: SGHTA and FQGNSA. V was clipped by 0 bases and J by 5 bases, with 9 bases between them. Full variable domain (rest looked up from reference TRBV7-2 and TRBJ2-3): GAGVSQSPSNKVTEKGKDVELRCDPISGHTALYWYRQSLGQGLEFLIYFQGNSAPDKSGLPSDRFSAERTGGSVSTLTIQRTQQEDSAVYLCASSLALALDTQYFGPGTRLTVL.

The chain couples TRBV2 to TRBJ2-1, with 13 positions matching TRBD2. Unmatched junction bases numbered 8, after V lost 7 bases and J lost 8 bases. The CDR3 length is 15 residues. Germline V lookup: CDR1 SNHLY, CDR2 FYNNEI. The CDR3 DNA is TGTGCCAGCATGACGACTAGCGGGAGGAGTGATGAGCAGTTCTTC. Its protein product is CASMTTSGRSDEQFF. Combining the CDR3 with reference TRBV2 and TRBJ2-1 gives the whole variable domain EPEVTQTPSHQVTQMGQEVILRCVPISNHLYFYWYRQILGQKVEFLVSFYNNEISEKSEIFDDQFSVERPDGSNFTLKIRSTKLEDSAMYFCASMTTSGRSDEQFFGPGTRLTVL.

This chain links TRBV9 with TRBJ2-3, with unresolved D. The CDR3 is 14 residues long. Per the germline V gene, CDR1 is SGDLS and CDR2 is YYNGEE. Trimming shortened V by 3 bases and J by 5 bases, and 13 bases separated the two germline ends. The CDR3 DNA sequence: TGTGCCAGCAGCGCAACCATTCTTAAAGATACGCAGTATTTT. Its protein product is CASSATILKDTQYF.

Regarding this clone: An end of the junction does not agree with germline; a read error may underlie this. V gene TRBV5-1 combines with J gene TRBJ2-7; perhaps D is TRBD1 or TRBD2 (5 bases each). This CDR3 contains 12 residues. CDR1 is SGHRS and CDR2 is YFSETQ in the germline V gene. The CDR3 DNA reads TGTGCCAGCACCCTTGGGGGCTACGAGCAGTACTTC. Translated, it gives CASTLGGYEQYF.

In DNA, the CDR3 is TGTGCCAGCAATCGACCGGGACAGGGTGGTCAGCCCCAGCATTTT. Translating gives CASNRPGQGGQPQHF. The chain has TRBV28 and TRBJ1-5; TRBD1 agrees at 9 bases. With V trimmed by 7 bases and J by 6 bases, 10 bases remained unmatched. The CDR3 spans 15 residues. Germline V CDR1 and CDR2: MDHEN, SYDVKM.

The V and J genes are TRBV10-3 and TRBJ2-3, with TRBD1 matching 10 bases. CDR3 length: 14 residues. The germline CDR1 and CDR2 sequences are ENHRY and SYGVKD. V lost 6 bases to trimming and J lost 3 bases; unmatched junction nucleotides: 3. The CDR3 protein is CAIRGGQGTDTQYF. The CDR3, as DNA: TGTGCCATCAGAGGGGGACAGGGGACAGATACGCAGTATTTT.

This clone was seen a few times. The chain combines TRBV11-2 with TRBJ1-3; 8 nucleotides agree with TRBD1. Germline-derived CDR1 and CDR2 are SGHAT and FQNNGV. The CDR3 totals 15 residues. The J segment lost 0 bases and the V segment lost 5 bases, leaving 3 bases of the junction unmatched. CDR3 residues: CASSLQGDSGNTIYF. Here the CDR3 DNA reads TGTGCCAGCAGCCTACAGGGGGACTCTGGAAACACCATATATTTT.

The chain couples TRBV2 to TRBJ2-5, with a tentative D call TRBD2 (5 bases). CDR3 size: 12 residues. V gave up 5 bases and J gave up 5 bases, with 9 bases separating them. CDR1 is SNHLY, CDR2 FYNNEI, per germline. The CDR3 region has the DNA TGTGCCAGCAGTTGGGGAGTGGAGACCCAGTACTTC. Translated, it gives CASSWGVETQYF.

In its sample, this clone was seen once. The chain is built from TRBV2 and TRBJ1-4; no firm D call. Trimming took off 10 bases at V and 0 bases at J, with 6 bases between the two ends. The CDR3 has 12 residues. CDR1 is SNHLY, CDR2 FYNNEI, per germline. The CDR3 nucleotides are TGTGCCATAGAGGCAACTAATGAAAAACTGTTTTTT. Residues: CAIEATNEKLFF.

The J gene is TRBJ2-3, the V gene TRBV5-4, with D uncertain. Per the germline V gene, CDR1 is SGHNT and CDR2 is YYREEE (reference sequence). This CDR3 has 12 residues. V was trimmed by 5 bases and J by 0 bases, leaving 4 bases between them. CDR3 residues: CASRKSTDTQYF. In DNA form, the CDR3 reads TGTGCCAGCAGGAAGAGCACAGATACGCAGTATTTT.

The genes are TRBV5-1 and TRBJ2-7; the D gene is possibly TRBD1 (6 bases). The CDR3 spans 14 residues. Germline CDR1 reads SGHRS; CDR2 reads YFSETQ. V lost 4 bases and J lost 5, with 16 bases in between. For the CDR3, the DNA is TGCGCCAGCAGCCCCGTTGGGACACGAGACGAGCAGTACTTC. Protein: CASSPVGTRDEQYF.

The chain employs TRBV28 and TRBJ2-7, with D uncertain. Germline assignment: CDR1 MDHEN and CDR2 SYDVKM. CDR3 length: 11 residues. V was pared by 7 bases and J by 4 bases, with 8 bases between. CDR3 region: CASKKLYEQYF. The CDR3 nucleotides read TGTGCCAGCAAGAAATTATACGAGCAGTACTTC.

This rearrangement joins TRBV2 to TRBJ2-2; D is ambiguous. V lost 6 bases to trimming and J lost 8 bases, with 16 bases between them. This CDR3 region has 14 residues. CDR1 and CDR2 (germline): SNHLY, FYNNEI. Here the CDR3 reads CASSSVGARGELFF. In DNA, the CDR3 is TGTGCCAGCAGCTCCGTAGGAGCGAGAGGGGAGCTGTTTTTT.

J is TRBJ2-2 and V is TRBV5-1, with TRBD1 as a possible D gene (5 bases). V dropped 4 bases and J dropped 0 bases, with 22 bases sitting between them. Germline V CDR1 and CDR2: SGHRS, YFSETQ. CDR3 length equals 19 residues. CDR3 amino acids: CASSLPEQSGPSNTGELFF. The CDR3 nucleotides read TGCGCCAGCAGCCTCCCTGAGCAATCAGGGCCCTCGAACACCGGGGAGCTGTTTTTT.

A single count supports this clone. The chain recombines TRBV28 with TRBJ2-7, with 7 bases matching TRBD2. In germline, CDR1 is MDHEN, CDR2 SYDVKM. The length of the CDR3 is 14 residues. V lost 4 bases, J lost 6 bases, and 9 bases stayed unmatched. CDR3 sequence: CASSYFGGYSEQYF. DNA of the CDR3: TGTGCCAGCAGTTATTTCGGGGGGTACTCCGAGCAGTACTTC.

The sample holds a few counts of this clone. The V call is TRBV6-1, the J call TRBJ2-5; D is possibly TRBD2 (6 bases). With 5 bases removed from V and 2 bases from J, the gap between germline ends came to 15 bases. Germline V gives CDR1 MNHNS, CDR2 SASEGT. This CDR3 has 15 amino acids. In nucleotides, the CDR3 is TGTGCCAGCAGTTGGGGCGGGGCCGCTCAAGAGACCCAGTACTTC. Its protein is CASSWGGAAQETQYF.

This clone was counted at least ten times. The chain has TRBV28 and TRBJ2-3; 7 bases line up with TRBD2. Trimming cost V 5 bases and J 3 bases; bases outside gene matches: 14. CDR1 is MDHEN, CDR2 SYDVKM, per germline. The CDR3 contains 17 residues. CDR3 region: CASSGTTDSGITDTQYF. CDR3 coding DNA: TGTGCCAGCAGTGGGACGACTGACAGCGGGATTACAGATACGCAGTATTTT. Combining the CDR3 with reference TRBV28 and TRBJ2-3 gives the whole variable domain DVKVTQSSRYLVKRTGEKVFLECVQDMDHENMFWYRQDPGLGLRLIYFSYDVKMKEKGDIPEGYSVSREKKERFSLILESASTNQTSMYLCASSGTTDSGITDTQYFGPGTRLTVL.

This clone was observed a few times. A much larger clone lies one base from this, so it may be a read error. The V call is TRBV5-6, the J call TRBJ2-1; D not certain. CDR1 SGHDT and CDR2 YYEEEE come from the germline V gene. The CDR3 is made up of 11 amino acids. The germline V and J ends were trimmed by 3 bases and 4 bases, with 2 bases remaining between them. The CDR3, as DNA: TGTGCCAGCAGCTCATACAATGAGCAGTTCTTC. Translating it yields CASSSYNEQFF.

This clone was observed a few times. The chain couples TRBV2 to TRBJ2-7; D is uncertain. This CDR3 has 12 residues. The V gene's germline CDR1 is SNHLY and CDR2 FYNNEI. The V end lost 3 bases, the J end lost 0 bases, and 3 bases lay between the germline ends. Written as DNA, the CDR3 is TGTGCCAGCAGTGAGAGCTCCTACGAGCAGTACTTC. This encodes CASSESSYEQYF.

The chain employs TRBV29-1 and TRBJ2-3; TRBD2 matches at 9 bases. The trim removed 1 base at V and 4 bases at J, leaving 3 bases unmatched. Germline V CDR1 and CDR2: SQVTM, ANQGSEA. The CDR3 totals 14 residues. CDR3 nucleotide sequence: TGCAGCGTTGAAGGCGGGAGGGGGTCAGATACGCAGTATTTT. Residues: CSVEGGRGSDTQYF.

The chain carries TRBV28 and TRBJ1-1, with no clear D. The germline V gene has CDR1 MDHEN and CDR2 SYDVKM. The V gene lost 5 bases and the J gene lost 2 bases, with 6 bases spanning the gap. This CDR3 comprises 12 residues. CDR3 sequence: CASSKRNTEAFF. CDR3 bases: TGTGCCAGCAGTAAGAGAAACACTGAAGCTTTCTTT.